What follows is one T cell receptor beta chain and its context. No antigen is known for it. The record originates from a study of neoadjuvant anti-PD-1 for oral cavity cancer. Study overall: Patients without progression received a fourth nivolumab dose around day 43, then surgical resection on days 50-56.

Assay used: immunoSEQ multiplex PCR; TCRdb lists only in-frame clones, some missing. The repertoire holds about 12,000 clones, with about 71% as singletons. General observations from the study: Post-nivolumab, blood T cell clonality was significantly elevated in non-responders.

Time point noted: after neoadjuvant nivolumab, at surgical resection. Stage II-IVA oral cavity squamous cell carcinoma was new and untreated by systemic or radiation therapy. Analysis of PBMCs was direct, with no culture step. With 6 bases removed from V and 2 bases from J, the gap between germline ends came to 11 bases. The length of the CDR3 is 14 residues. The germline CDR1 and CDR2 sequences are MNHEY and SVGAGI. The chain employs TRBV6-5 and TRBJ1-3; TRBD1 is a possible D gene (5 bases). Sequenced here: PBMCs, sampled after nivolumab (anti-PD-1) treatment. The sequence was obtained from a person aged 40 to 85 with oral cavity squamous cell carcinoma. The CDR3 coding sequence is TGTGCCAGCAGCCTCAGCAGGGCTGGAAACACCATATATTTT. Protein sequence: CASSLSRAGNTIYF.